This is a list of T cell receptor beta chains from one sample in a study of shared clonotypes between healthy human individuals. The protocol was immunoSEQ multiplex PCR, while the TCRdb copy is restricted to in-frame clones and leaves out a portion. The table has 2 million or so clones, about 94% seen once. The sequenced sample consisted of naive CD8+ T cells sorted from blood. These TCRs come from a man younger than 35 in good health. Each CDR3 is given with its conserved first and last residue. D genes are given only for firm matches. Part of the rows lack a size; the others show once, few, many or a class for expanded clones.

clone_size d_call j_call v_call cdr3_aa cdr3_nt
. TRBD1 TRBJ2-1 TRBV10-3 CAISEATGKTEQFF TGTGCCATCAGTGAGGCGACAGGGAAGACCGAGCAGTTCTTC
once . TRBJ2-7 TRBV5-6 CASSFAEAYEQYF TGTGCCAGCAGCTTTGCAGAAGCCTACGAGCAGTACTTC
. TRBD1 TRBJ1-5 TRBV27 CASRMIGTAQPQHF TGTGCCAGCAGGATGATCGGGACAGCTCAGCCCCAGCATTTT
few TRBD1 TRBJ1-6 TRBV11-2 CASSLGGTGASPLHF TGTGCCAGCAGCTTAGGAGGGACAGGGGCTTCACCCCTCCACTTT
. . TRBJ2-7 TRBV10-3 CAISDTTGLSYEQYF TGTGCCATCAGTGACACGACAGGACTCTCCTACGAGCAGTACTTC
. . TRBJ2-1 TRBV9 CASSVDSGLNEQFF TGTGCCAGCAGCGTAGATAGCGGACTCAATGAGCAGTTCTTC
once . TRBJ2-1 TRBV6-1 CASSEWTTNENNEQFF TGTGCCAGCAGTGAATGGACTACCAACGAGAACAATGAGCAGTTCTTC
. . TRBJ1-6 TRBV30 CAWSVVGLNNSPLHF TGTGCCTGGAGTGTCGTCGGGCTAAATAATTCACCCCTCCACTTT
. . TRBJ1-5 TRBV6-6 CASSRQEYSNQPQHF TGTGCCAGCAGTAGACAGGAGTATAGCAATCAGCCCCAGCATTTT
. . TRBJ1-6 TRBV7-9 CASSLGNPREPLHF TGTGCCAGCAGCTTAGGAAACCCTAGAGAGCCCCTCCACTTT
. . TRBJ2-1 TRBV19 CASSIAQYNEQFF TGTGCCAGTAGTATAGCGCAGTACAATGAGCAGTTCTTC
. TRBD2 TRBJ2-3 TRBV5-6 CASSSSGGGTTDTQYF TGTGCCAGCAGTTCGTCCGGCGGGGGGACCACAGATACGCAGTATTTT
. . TRBJ1-1 TRBV7-9 CASAAGSPEAFF TGTGCCAGCGCCGCCGGGAGCCCAGAAGCTTTCTTT
. . TRBJ2-2 TRBV5-1 CASSSSQAGIANTGELFF TGCGCCAGCAGCTCGTCCCAGGCGGGCATCGCGAACACCGGGGAGCTGTTTTTT
. . TRBJ2-2 TRBV5-6 CASSLWAGELFF TGTGCCAGCAGCTTATGGGCCGGGGAGCTGTTTTTT
. TRBD1 TRBJ2-7 TRBV4-1 CASSPTTGNYEQYF TGCGCCAGCAGCCCCACGACAGGGAACTACGAGCAGTACTTC
. TRBD1 TRBJ2-7 TRBV30 CAWSAGTGAPYEQYF TGTGCCTGGAGTGCGGGGACAGGGGCCCCCTACGAGCAGTACTTC
. TRBD1 TRBJ1-5 TRBV27 CASSIGTGNQPQHF TGTGCCAGCAGTATCGGGACAGGCAATCAGCCCCAGCATTTT
. . TRBJ2-7 TRBV6-1 CASSEGGIGYEQYF TGTGCCAGCAGTGAAGGGGGAATCGGCTACGAGCAGTACTTC
once TRBD2 TRBJ2-3 TRBV27 CASRGLAGVNTQYF TGTGCCAGCCGTGGACTAGCGGGGGTTAATACGCAGTATTTT
. . TRBJ2-1 TRBV11-3 CASSLTRGLARYNEQFF TGTGCCAGCAGCTTAACCCGGGGACTGGCCCGGTACAATGAGCAGTTCTTC
. TRBD2 TRBJ2-7 TRBV11-2 CASSLAPLAGGSYEQYF TGTGCCAGCAGCTTAGCCCCACTAGCGGGGGGCTCCTACGAGCAGTACTTC
. . TRBJ1-2 TRBV4-1 CASSQGLNDGYTF TGCGCCAGCAGCCAAGGCCTGAATGATGGCTACACCTTC
. . TRBJ2-1 TRBV7-3 CASSPGVGRYNERFF TGTGCCAGCAGCCCCGGCGTGGGCCGATACAATGAGCGGTTCTTC
. . TRBJ2-3 TRBV29-1 CSVDSPFFPGSTDTQYF TGCAGCGTTGATTCCCCCTTCTTTCCAGGGAGCACAGATACGCAGTATTTT
once . TRBJ1-1 TRBV9 CASSVGQDMNTEAFF TGTGCCAGCAGCGTAGGACAGGACATGAACACTGAAGCTTTCTTT
. . TRBJ2-7 TRBV6-6 CASSYGVEQYF TGTGCCAGCAGTTACGGGGTCGAGCAGTACTTC
. . TRBJ2-3 TRBV7-2 CASSLVGGTDTQYF TGTGCCAGCAGCTTAGTCGGGGGTACAGATACGCAGTATTTT
. . TRBJ2-5 TRBV2 CASRGAWGETQYF TGTGCCAGCAGGGGGGCCTGGGGAGAGACCCAGTACTTC
. . TRBJ2-1 TRBV28 CASSFGREQFF TGTGCCAGCAGTTTTGGACGTGAGCAGTTCTTC
. . TRBJ2-1 TRBV11-2 CASSPAWEQFF TGTGCCAGCAGCCCCGCCTGGGAGCAGTTCTTC
. . TRBJ2-6 TRBV6-1 CASSDRQLGGANVLTF TGTGCCAGCAGTGACAGACAGCTTGGGGGGGCCAACGTCCTGACTTTC
. TRBD1 TRBJ1-2 TRBV6-6 CASSLPDRDSYGYTF TGTGCCAGCAGCCTCCCGGACAGGGACTCGTATGGCTACACCTTC
. TRBD1 TRBJ1-2 TRBV29-1 CSEAELDREGYTF TGCAGCGAGGCAGAACTCGACAGGGAGGGCTACACCTTC
. . TRBJ2-5 TRBV7-2 CASSAEHGGPRETQYF TGTGCCAGCAGCGCCGAACACGGAGGGCCTCGGGAGACCCAGTACTTC
once TRBD2 TRBJ2-5 TRBV27 CASSLRTSGRAGETQYF TGTGCCAGCAGCCTAAGGACTAGCGGGAGGGCCGGGGAGACCCAGTACTTC
. TRBD1 TRBJ2-2 TRBV19 CASSRDRGLEDTGELFF TGTGCCAGTAGCAGGGACAGGGGGCTTGAGGACACCGGGGAGCTGTTTTTT
. . TRBJ1-4 TRBV25-1 CASSALDVGSEKLFF TGTGCCAGCAGTGCCCTGGACGTCGGTAGTGAAAAACTGTTTTTT
. TRBD1 TRBJ1-1 TRBV28 CASSFRGTTEAFF TGTGCCAGCAGTTTCAGGGGGACCACTGAAGCTTTCTTT
. . TRBJ2-7 TRBV7-6 CASSPLLTYEQYF TGTGCCAGCAGCCCCTTACTCACCTACGAGCAGTACTTC
once . TRBJ1-2 TRBV10-2 CASSEPTEANYGYTF TGCGCCAGCAGTGAACCGACTGAAGCTAACTATGGCTACACCTTC
. . TRBJ2-7 TRBV4-3 CASSLDHKVGYEQYF TGCGCCAGCAGCCTTGACCACAAAGTAGGGTACGAGCAGTACTTC
. . TRBJ2-1 TRBV6-1 CASSDLGLTNEQFF TGTGCCAGCAGTGACCTGGGCCTTACGAATGAGCAGTTCTTC
. . TRBJ2-1 TRBV7-9 CAEQGPPGEINEQFF TGTGCCGAGCAGGGCCCCCCGGGGGAGATCAATGAGCAGTTCTTC
. . TRBJ2-2 TRBV30 CAWSPPYTGELFF TGTGCCTGGAGTCCCCCATACACCGGGGAGCTGTTTTTT